The 15 T cell receptor beta chains given below trace back to one sample, sequenced in a study of early T cells in non-severe SARS-CoV-2 infection. MiXCR was run by TCRdb on the 5' RACE reads, yielding one entry per CDR3 protein. Of 86,000 or so distinct CDR3 sequences in the sample, roughly 6% are singletons; the top ten hold roughly 7.8%. The specimen sequenced was whole blood. Receptors originate from an adult who was a healthcare worker with PCR-confirmed SARS-CoV-2 infection or an uninfected control (not recorded which).

Ten or more counts support this clonotype. The chain links TRBV7-9 to TRBJ1-1; D gene ambiguous. V was shortened by 2 bases and J by 7 bases, with 11 bases between the two germline ends. The CDR3 is made up of 13 amino acids. Germline V CDR1 and CDR2: SEHNR, FQNEAQ (reference sequence). This CDR3 reads CASSLKGRLEAFF. DNA of the CDR3: TGTGCCAGCAGCTTAAAAGGACGTCTTGAAGCTTTCTTT.

V and J are TRBV11-2 and TRBJ2-2, with D unresolved. Germline V gene data show CDR1 as SGHAT and CDR2 as FQNNGV. Trimming took 2 bases from V and 0 from J, leaving 4 bases between them. The CDR3 covers 14 residues. CDR3 coding DNA: TGTGCCAGCAGCTTACCGTCGAACACCGGGGAGCTGTTTTTT. Amino acids: CASSLPSNTGELFF.

As concerns this clonotype: A much more abundant neighbour one base away suggests this may be a read error. This chain connects TRBV25-1 to TRBJ1-3, with TRBD1 matching over 8 bases. V was clipped by 4 bases and J by 6 bases; unmatched bases: 5. Per the germline V gene, CDR1 is MGHDK and CDR2 is SYGVNS. The CDR3 runs 14 residues. The DNA of the CDR3 is TGTGCCAGCAGTGCAGGGGGCGAGGAAAACACCATATATTTT. Its translation: CASSAGGEENTIYF.

This clonotype showed up many times. The chain couples TRBV21-1 to TRBJ2-5. TRBV21-1 is deemed a pseudogene. This CDR3 has 15 residues. CDR3 residues: CASSKFASNQETQYF. The CDR3 DNA follows: TGTGCCAGCAGCAAATTCGCCAGCAACCAAGAGACCCAGTACTTC.

There are a few counts of this clonotype. This chain uses TRBV2 with TRBJ2-3; tentative D call: TRBD2 (6 bases). The CDR3 consists of 11 residues. Trimming took 4 bases from V and 9 from J, leaving 8 bases between them. Germline CDR1 and CDR2: SNHLY and FYNNEI. CDR3 region: CASSVGRTQYF. The CDR3 region has the DNA TGTGCCAGCAGTGTAGGGAGGACGCAGTATTTT.

This clonotype was recorded many times. V is TRBV29-1 and J is TRBJ2-1; 12 nucleotides agree with TRBD2. V was pared by 6 bases and J by 5 bases, with 5 bases of the junction left unmatched. Germline V gives CDR1 SQVTM, CDR2 ANQGSEA. The length of the CDR3 is 14 residues. This CDR3 is CSVLGLAGNNEQFF. CDR3 nucleotides: TGCAGCGTCCTTGGACTAGCGGGGAACAATGAGCAGTTCTTC.

This clonotype was seen repeatedly, ten times or more. The chain recombines TRBV11-2 with TRBJ2-2; D is undetermined. CDR3 size: 14 residues. The V gene lost 1 base and the J gene lost 0 bases, with 3 bases spanning the gap. Germline V gives CDR1 SGHAT, CDR2 FQNNGV. The CDR3 loop is CASSLASNTGELFF. CDR3 in DNA: TGTGCCAGCAGCTTAGCTTCGAACACCGGGGAGCTGTTTTTT.

This clonotype was counted a few times. The rearrangement joins TRBV18 to TRBJ1-1; TRBD1 matches at 7 bases. CDR1 KGHSH and CDR2 LQKENI come from the germline V gene. Trimming cost V 3 bases and J 2 bases; bases outside gene matches: 9. This CDR3 comprises 16 residues. The CDR3 is CASSPDIRGGNTEAFF. The CDR3 DNA follows: TGTGCCAGCTCACCCGACATACGAGGGGGCAACACTGAAGCTTTCTTT. Full variable domain (remainder filled in from reference TRBV18 and TRBJ1-1): NAGVMQNPRHLVRRRGQEARLRCSPMKGHSHVYWYRQLPEEGLKFMVYLQKENIIDESGMPKERFSAEFPKEGPSILRIQQVVRGDSAAYFCASSPDIRGGNTEAFFGQGTRLTVV.

This clonotype was observed at least ten times. The V call is TRBV7-2, the J call TRBJ1-2, with 7 bases matching TRBD1. The CDR3 has 15 residues. Unmatched junction bases numbered 10, after V lost 1 base and J lost 8 bases. Germline V lookup: CDR1 SGHTA, CDR2 FQGNSA. CDR3 region: CASSLGWEGAGGYTF. Here the CDR3 DNA reads TGTGCCAGCAGCTTAGGGTGGGAGGGGGCTGGAGGCTACACCTTC.

This clonotype showed up just a few times. This chain connects TRBV25-1 to TRBJ1-1; unclear D gene. CDR3 length equals 13 residues. Deletions cut 6 bases from V and 1 base from J, with 9 bases between. The germline gives CDR1 MGHDK, CDR2 SYGVNS. The CDR3 reads CASRTDQNTEAFF. For the CDR3, the DNA is TGTGCCAGCAGAACTGACCAGAACACTGAAGCTTTCTTT. Based on the CDR3 plus reference TRBV25-1 and TRBJ1-1, the full variable domain is EADIYQTPRYLVIGTGKKITLECSQTMGHDKMYWYQQDPGMELHLIHYSYGVNSTEKGDLSSESTVSRIRTEHFPLTLESARPSHTSQYLCASRTDQNTEAFFGQGTRLTVV.

This clonotype was observed many times. V is TRBV20-1 and J is TRBJ2-3; D gene unclear. CDR3 length: 15 residues. Germline lookup yields CDR1 DFQATT and CDR2 SNEGSKA (reference sequence). The germline V and J ends were trimmed by 5 bases and 2 bases, with 17 bases remaining between them. The CDR3 nucleotides read TGCAGTGCTTCGGACCCCGCGGCCGTCACAGATACGCAGTATTTT. Protein: CSASDPAAVTDTQYF.

The rearrangement joins TRBV6-2 or TRBV6-3 to TRBJ2-2, with D perhaps TRBD2 (5 bases). Germline CDR1 and CDR2: MNHEY and SVGEGT. V was trimmed by 7 bases and J by 7 bases, leaving 10 bases between them. There are 12 residues in the CDR3. CDR3 loop: CASNPGVGELFF. The CDR3 DNA follows: TGTGCCAGCAACCCCGGGGTCGGGGAGCTGTTTTTT.

This clonotype occurred many times. The chain joins TRBV5-4 to TRBJ1-1, with 10 bases that match TRBD1. Unmatched junction bases numbered 8, after V lost 4 bases and J lost 5 bases. CDR1 and CDR2 from the germline V gene are SGHNT and YYREEE (reference sequence). The CDR3 length is 15 residues. CDR3 coding DNA: TGTGCCAGCAGCAACCGGGACAGGGGTGCGACTGAAGCTTTCTTT. It codes for CASSNRDRGATEAFF. The whole variable domain, filled in from reference TRBV5-4 and TRBJ1-1, reads ETGVTQSPTHLIKTRGQQVTLRCSSQSGHNTVSWYQQALGQGPQFIFQYYREEENGRGNFPPRFSGLQFPNYSSELNVNALELDDSALYLCASSNRDRGATEAFFGQGTRLTVV.

This clonotype appeared a few times. This chain connects TRBV20-1 to TRBJ2-7; TRBD2 matches at 11 bases. Germline CDR1 DFQATT, CDR2 SNEGSKA (reference sequence). The CDR3 contains 15 residues. V lost 0 bases, J lost 0 bases, and 1 base stayed unmatched. The CDR3 region has the DNA TGCAGTGCTAGAGATGGGACTAGCGGCTCCTACGAGCAGTACTTC. Translation gives CSARDGTSGSYEQYF.

V gene TRBV19 combines with J gene TRBJ2-2; D is perhaps TRBD1 (5 bases). The CDR3 is made up of 16 amino acids. Trimming removed 1 base from V and 0 bases from J, with 9 bases in between. CDR1 and CDR2 (germline): LNHDA, SQIVND (reference sequence). CDR3: CASSIVGQANTGELFF. CDR3 coding DNA: TGTGCCAGTAGTATAGTAGGACAAGCGAACACCGGGGAGCTGTTTTTT. The entire variable domain, with the rest obtained from reference TRBV19 and TRBJ2-2, is as follows: DGGITQSPKYLFRKEGQNVTLSCEQNLNHDAMYWYRQDPGQGLRLIYYSQIVNDFQKGDIAEGYSVSREKKESFPLTVTSAQKNPTAFYLCASSIVGQANTGELFFGEGSRLTVL.